These 4 T cell receptor beta chains came from one sample sequenced in a study of shared clonotypes between healthy human individuals. Only in-frame clones appear in the TCRdb table, and some are missing; sequencing was by immunoSEQ multiplex PCR. The data show 550,000 to 850,000 clones, with about 74% seen just once and 1.5% to 2% held by the top ten. The material sequenced was memory CD4+ T cells sorted from blood. Subset specified: CD45RA-negative fraction. These receptors were collected from a young woman in good health.

V usage is TRBV18 and J usage is TRBJ2-6, with D possibly matching TRBD2 (5 bases). Looked up from germline, CDR1 is KGHSH and CDR2 is LQKENI. The ends were cut back, 2 bases at V and 4 bases at J, with 12 bases in the middle. The CDR3 contains 16 residues. CDR3 nucleotides: TGTGCCAGCTCACCAGGCCCTCCGGGGGGGGCCAACGTCCTGACTTTC. Residues: CASSPGPPGGANVLTF.

V gene TRBV11-2 combines with J gene TRBJ2-1, with 13 bases matching TRBD2. V lost 6 bases, J lost 8 bases, and 4 bases stayed unmatched. From germline, CDR1 is SGHAT and CDR2 FQNNGV. The CDR3 extends over 14 amino acids. The CDR3 is CASRRLAGGYEQFF. CDR3 DNA sequence: TGTGCCAGCAGGAGACTAGCGGGAGGTTATGAGCAGTTCTTC. Based on the CDR3 plus reference TRBV11-2 and TRBJ2-1, the full variable domain is EAGVAQSPRYKIIEKRQSVAFWCNPISGHATLYWYQQILGQGPKLLIQFQNNGVVDDSQLPKDRFSAERLKGVDSTLKIQPAKLEDSAVYLCASRRLAGGYEQFFGPGTRLTVL.

The V call is TRBV19, the J call TRBJ2-3; 7 nucleotides match TRBD1. This CDR3 comprises 14 residues. The germline V gene encodes CDR1 LNHDA and CDR2 SQIVND (reference sequence). V shed 5 bases and J 2 bases; nucleotides not matched to a gene: 4. CDR3 DNA: TGTGCCAGTAGTCAGGGACAGACCACAGATACGCAGTATTTT. As protein: CASSQGQTTDTQYF.

The chain links TRBV6-5 to TRBJ1-2; the D is unclear. Germline lookup yields CDR1 MNHEY and CDR2 SVGAGI. This CDR3 is built from 14 residues. V lost 6 bases to trimming and J lost 2 bases, with 13 bases between them. In DNA form, the CDR3 reads TGTGCCAGCAGCTCTCTGGGGAGGAACTATGGCTACACCTTC. Translated: CASSSLGRNYGYTF.